The entry below describes one T cell receptor beta chain. The record originates from a study of blood T cell repertoires in COVID-19. Study-wide background: Whether acute or convalescent, the COVID-19 samples came from the United States, Italy and Spain. T cells, B-cell-depleted T cells, or PBMCs supplied cDNA or gDNA.

V lost 3 bases, J lost 5 bases, and 1 base stayed unmatched. Germline CDR1 is SEHNR and CDR2 is FQNEAQ (reference sequence). The CDR3 contains 13 residues. Seattle researchers signed up patients amid active infection and tracked them longitudinally. As processed by the authors: Reference gene primer amplification gave nucleated cell count estimates. TCRdb's copy holds only in-frame clones and misses some; the assay was immunoSEQ multiplex PCR. That table supplies the V and J calls and clone size; D and trimming were determined from the DNA. The sample lists about 73,000 clones; roughly three quarters were seen once.

The specimen was peripheral blood. This receptor was obtained from a man between 65 and 85 years old with COVID-19, enrolled during active disease. The chain links TRBV7-9 to TRBJ1-5; 7 bases line up with TRBD1. This chain's CDR3 is CASSFDRDQPQHF. Written as DNA, the CDR3 is TGTGCCAGCAGCTTCGACAGGGATCAGCCCCAGCATTTT.